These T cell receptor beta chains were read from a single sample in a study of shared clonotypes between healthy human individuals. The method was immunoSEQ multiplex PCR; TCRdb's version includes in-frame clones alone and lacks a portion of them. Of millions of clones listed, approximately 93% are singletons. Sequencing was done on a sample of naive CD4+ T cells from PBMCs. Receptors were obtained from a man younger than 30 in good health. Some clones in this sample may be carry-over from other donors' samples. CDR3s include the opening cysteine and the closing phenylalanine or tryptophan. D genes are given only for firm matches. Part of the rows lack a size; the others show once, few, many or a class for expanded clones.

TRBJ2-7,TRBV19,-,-,TGTGCCAGTAGTATAGGTTTATTCTCCTACGAGCAGTACTTC,CASSIGLFSYEQYF
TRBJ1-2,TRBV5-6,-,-,TGTGCCAGCAGCTTGGAACAGTTTTTATATGGCTACACCTTC,CASSLEQFLYGYTF
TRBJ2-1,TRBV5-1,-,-,TGCGCCAGCAGCTTGGCCCCAGGCCCCAACTTCTACAATGAGCAGTTCTTC,CASSLAPGPNFYNEQFF
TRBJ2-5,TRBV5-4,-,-,TGTGCCAGCAGCTTGTCGGGGCGCCTGGGGCGAGAGACCCAGTACTTC,CASSLSGRLGRETQYF
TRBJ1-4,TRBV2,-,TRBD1,TGTGCCAGCAGCGACTCCAGGGGGAACCATGAAAAACTGTTTTTT,CASSDSRGNHEKLFF
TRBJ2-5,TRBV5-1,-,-,TGCGCCAGCAGCTCGAATGGAGCAGCCTACGGGGAGACCCAGTACTTC,CASSSNGAAYGETQYF
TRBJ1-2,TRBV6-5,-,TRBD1,TGTGCCAGCAGAGGGGGCCTCTATGGCTACACCTTC,CASRGGLYGYTF
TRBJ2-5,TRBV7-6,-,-,TGTGCCAGCGGGGCGGTGCGGATGGAGACCCAGTACTTC,CASGAVRMETQYF
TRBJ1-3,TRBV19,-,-,TGTGCCAGTAGTATTGCAGGAGCCGCTGACACCATATATTTT,CASSIAGAADTIYF
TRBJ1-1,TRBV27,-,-,TGTGCCAGCAGTTCGGGGGACGCGAACACTGAAGCTTTCTTT,CASSSGDANTEAFF
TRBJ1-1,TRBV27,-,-,TGTGCCAGCAGTTTATACCCCTCGCGCGGAGGGAACACTGAAGCTTTCTTT,CASSLYPSRGGNTEAFF
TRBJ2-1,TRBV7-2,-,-,TGTGCCAGCAGCTTAGTCGGGCGTACAGGGACCTCCTACAATGAGCAGTTCTTC,CASSLVGRTGTSYNEQFF
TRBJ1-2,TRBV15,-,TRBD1,TGTGCCACCAGCAGAGGGACAGGGTTGGGGTATGGCTACACCTTC,CATSRGTGLGYGYTF
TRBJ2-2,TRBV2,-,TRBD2,TGTGCCAGCAGTGAAGTTGCGGGAGGGAGGAACGGGGAGCTGTTTTTT,CASSEVAGGRNGELFF
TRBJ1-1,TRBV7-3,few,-,TGTGCCAGCAGCTTAATGGGCAACATGAACACTGAAGCTTTCTTT,CASSLMGNMNTEAFF
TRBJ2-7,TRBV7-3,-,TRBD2,TGTGCCAGCAGCTTAAACGGAGCGGGAGTTCCCTACGAGCAGTACTTC,CASSLNGAGVPYEQYF
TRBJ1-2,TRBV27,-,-,TGTGCCAGCAGTTTGGACGGCTACTACAGGGCTCTTGGCTACACCTTC,CASSLDGYYRALGYTF
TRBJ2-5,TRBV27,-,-,TGTGCCAGCAGTTTAAGAGGGGCGAACACAGAGACCCAGTACTTC,CASSLRGANTETQYF
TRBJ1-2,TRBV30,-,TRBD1,TGTGCCTGGAGTGTAGAGGGGGCGTATGGCTACACCTTC,CAWSVEGAYGYTF
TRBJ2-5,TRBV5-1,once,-,TGCGCCAGCAGCTCCCCCTTTTTCGGGGGAATAGGGGAGACCCAGTACTTC,CASSSPFFGGIGETQYF
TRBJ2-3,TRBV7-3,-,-,TGTGCCAGCAGCCCGTACGGTTTAGGGGCAGATACGCAGTATTTT,CASSPYGLGADTQYF
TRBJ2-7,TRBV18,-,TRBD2,TGTGCCAGCTCACCCGGACTAGCGGGTACCGGCTCCTACGAGCAGTACTTC,CASSPGLAGTGSYEQYF
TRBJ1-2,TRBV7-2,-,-,TGTGCCAGCAGCCCTGGAGGGGCGGGAGGCTACACCTTC,CASSPGGAGGYTF
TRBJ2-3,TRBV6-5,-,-,TGTGCCAGCACCCCGGGCAGTAGTAGCACAGATACGCAGTATTTT,CASTPGSSSTDTQYF
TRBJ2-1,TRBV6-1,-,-,TGTGCCAGCAGTGAACAGAAGTGGTCAGACAATGAGCAGTTCTTC,CASSEQKWSDNEQFF
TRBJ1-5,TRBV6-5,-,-,TGTGCCAGCAGTTACGGGGCGGGCAATCAGCCCCAGCATTTT,CASSYGAGNQPQHF
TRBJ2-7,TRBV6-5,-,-,TGTGCCAGCAGTTACAACAGGAAAACCTACGAGCAGTACTTC,CASSYNRKTYEQYF
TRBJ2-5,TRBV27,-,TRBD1,TGTGCCAGCAGTTTATCAGGGGGCTTGGAGACCCAGTACTTC,CASSLSGGLETQYF